This note documents a single T cell receptor beta chain sequence. Profiling relied on immunoSEQ multiplex PCR, and the TCRdb table lists in-frame clones only, not all of them. The repertoire holds 85,000 to 90,000 clones, with 70% to 90% as singletons. The data stem from a study of PD-L1 blockade in urothelial cancer. Across the whole study: Analyses were performed on blood at 3 weeks after treatment start (the second dose) and at 6 weeks.

This sample's time point: pretreatment peripheral blood. The cohort comprised individuals with locally advanced or metastatic urothelial carcinoma. The number of samples from each patient was between 1 and 8, taken pretreatment and on-treatment. CDR3 size: 14 residues. Trimming stripped 5 bases from V and 2 bases from J, with 9 bases between. Germline loops: CDR1 KGHSH, CDR2 LQKENI. The material sequenced was PBMCs, taken around atezolizumab (anti-PD-L1) treatment. The chain carries TRBV18 and TRBJ1-4, with unresolved D. The sequence was collected from a man between 60 and 70 years old with urothelial cancer. In DNA, the CDR3 is TGTGCCAGCTCAAACCCAGGCACTAATGAAAAACTGTTTTTT. It translates to CASSNPGTNEKLFF. Variable domain in full (rest from reference TRBV18 and TRBJ1-4): NAGVMQNPRHLVRRRGQEARLRCSPMKGHSHVYWYRQLPEEGLKFMVYLQKENIIDESGMPKERFSAEFPKEGPSILRIQQVVRGDSAAYFCASSNPGTNEKLFFGSGTQLSVL.